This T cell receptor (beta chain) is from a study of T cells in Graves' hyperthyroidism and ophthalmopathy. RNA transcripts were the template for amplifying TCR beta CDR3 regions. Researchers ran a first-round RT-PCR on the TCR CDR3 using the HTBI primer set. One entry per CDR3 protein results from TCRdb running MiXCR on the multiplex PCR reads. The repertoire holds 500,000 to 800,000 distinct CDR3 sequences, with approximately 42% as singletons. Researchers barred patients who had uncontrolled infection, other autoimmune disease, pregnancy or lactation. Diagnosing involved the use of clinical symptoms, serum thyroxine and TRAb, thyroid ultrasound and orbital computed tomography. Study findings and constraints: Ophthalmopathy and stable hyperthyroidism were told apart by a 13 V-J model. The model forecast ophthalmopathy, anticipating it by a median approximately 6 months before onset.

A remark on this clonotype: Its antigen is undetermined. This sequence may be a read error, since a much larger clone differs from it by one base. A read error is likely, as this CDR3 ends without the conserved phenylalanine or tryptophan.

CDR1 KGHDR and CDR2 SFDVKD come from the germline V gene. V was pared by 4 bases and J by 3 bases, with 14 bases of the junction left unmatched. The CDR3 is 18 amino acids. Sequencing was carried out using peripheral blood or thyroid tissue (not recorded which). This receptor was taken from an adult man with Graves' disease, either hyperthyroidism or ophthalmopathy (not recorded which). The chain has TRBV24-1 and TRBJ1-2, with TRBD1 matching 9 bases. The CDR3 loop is CATSDASPGQGLDYGYTL. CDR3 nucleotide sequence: TGTGCCACCAGTGACGCCAGTCCGGGACAGGGTTTGGACTATGGCTACACCCTC.